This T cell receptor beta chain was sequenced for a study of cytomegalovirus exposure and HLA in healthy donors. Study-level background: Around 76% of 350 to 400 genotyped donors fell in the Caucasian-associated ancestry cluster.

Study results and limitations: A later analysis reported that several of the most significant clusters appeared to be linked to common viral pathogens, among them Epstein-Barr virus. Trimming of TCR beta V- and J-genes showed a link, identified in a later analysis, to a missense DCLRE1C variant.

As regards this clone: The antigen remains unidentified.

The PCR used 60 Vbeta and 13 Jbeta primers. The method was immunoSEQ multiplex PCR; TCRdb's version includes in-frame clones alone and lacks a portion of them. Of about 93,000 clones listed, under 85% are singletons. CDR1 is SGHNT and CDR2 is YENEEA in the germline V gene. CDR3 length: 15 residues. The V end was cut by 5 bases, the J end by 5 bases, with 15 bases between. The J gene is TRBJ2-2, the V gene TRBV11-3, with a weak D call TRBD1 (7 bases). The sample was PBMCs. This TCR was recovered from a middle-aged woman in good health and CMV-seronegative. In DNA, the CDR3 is TGTGCCAGCAGCCCCAGGGGGGATGAGACCGGGGAGCTGTTTTTT. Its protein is CASSPRGDETGELFF. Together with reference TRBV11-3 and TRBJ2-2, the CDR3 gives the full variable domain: EAGVVQSPRYKIIEKKQPVAFWCNPISGHNTLYWYLQNLGQGPELLIRYENEEAVDDSQLPKDRFSAERLKGVDSTLKIQPAELGDSAVYLCASSPRGDETGELFFGEGSRLTVL.